The clone carrying this TCR beta chain was detected a few times. This sample stems from a study of blood T cells in healthy people across ages. V lost 0 bases and J lost 2; bases outside the gene matches: 6. Germline CDR1 is MGHRA and CDR2 is YSYEKL. This CDR3 is built from 16 residues. At least 6 million PBMCs were isolated per sample. RNA extraction gave at least 5.5 micrograms of total RNA per sample. Next came a second PCR, run for about 6 to 11 cycles, which used a sample-barcoded 5' primer along with a J-beta primer mix. MiXCR, run by TCRdb on the 5' RACE reads, gives a single entry per CDR3 protein. This repertoire shows 1,500,000 or so distinct CDR3 sequences, approximately 43% found once; its top ten account for just over 4%.

The chain has TRBV4-1 and TRBJ2-7; 8 bases fit TRBD2. This clonotype was sampled from a woman aged 18 to 35 in good health. Sequenced sample: blood. In DNA, the CDR3 is TGCGCCAGCAGCCAAGAAGGAGCGGGGGTCGCCTACGAGCAGTACTTC. It encodes CASSQEGAGVAYEQYF.